A selection of T cell receptor beta chains follows, all from one sample in a study of T cells in localized non-small cell lung cancer. TCRdb keeps only in-frame clones here, not all; method: immunoSEQ multiplex PCR. This table holds around 130,000 clones, around 89% found once. This sample comprised peripheral blood, obtained before any cancer treatment. Receptor source: an older female donor with stage I lung adenocarcinoma. Both conserved end residues are part of each CDR3. Each record gives: clone size, V gene, J gene, D gene, CDR3 protein, CDR3 DNA. The D gene is left open where the match is weak. A clone size is listed for some rows: how often the clone was seen (once, few, many), or a class if it is expanded.

-,TRBV18,TRBJ2-7,TRBD1,CASSPLGTGGYEQYF,TGTGCCAGCTCACCCCTCGGGACAGGAGGATACGAGCAGTACTTC
-,TRBV5-1,TRBJ1-2,TRBD1,CASRTGTGDGYTF,TGCGCCAGCAGAACCGGGACAGGGGATGGCTACACCTTC
-,TRBV28,TRBJ1-1,-,CASSRGVITEAFF,TGTGCCAGCAGCCGAGGGGTAATCACTGAAGCTTTCTTT
-,TRBV7-9,TRBJ2-7,TRBD2,CASSSLAGVAGEQYF,TGTGCCAGCAGCTCGCTAGCGGGAGTAGCGGGTGAGCAGTACTTC
-,TRBV5-1,TRBJ1-4,TRBD1,CASSFTGANEKLFF,TGCGCCAGCAGCTTCACAGGGGCTAATGAAAAACTGTTTTTT
-,TRBV7-8,TRBJ1-4,-,CASSIEATNEKLFF,TGTGCCAGCAGCATAGAAGCAACTAATGAAAAACTGTTTTTT
-,TRBV7-9,TRBJ2-5,-,CASSLTLEGTQYF,TGTGCCAGCAGCTTAACTTTGGAGGGGACCCAGTACTTC
-,TRBV5-5,TRBJ2-7,-,CASRDPGGTTQYF,TGTGCCAGCAGGGACCCCGGCGGGACAACGCAGTACTTC
-,TRBV2,TRBJ2-5,-,CASSEGGETQYF,TGTGCCAGCAGTGAAGGTGGGGAGACCCAGTACTTC
-,TRBV27,TRBJ1-4,TRBD1,CASSPRGTVKLFF,TGTGCCAGCAGCCCGAGGGGGACAGTAAAACTGTTTTTT
-,TRBV30,TRBJ1-1,-,CAWSGAGNTEAFF,TGTGCCTGGAGTGGAGCAGGGAACACTGAAGCTTTCTTT
-,TRBV6-6,TRBJ1-3,-,CASSPLGSGNTIYF,TGTGCCAGCAGTCCCTTAGGGTCGGGAAACACCATATATTTT
once,TRBV6-1,TRBJ1-2,TRBD1,CASSNDRGAGYTF,TGTGCCAGCAGTAACGACAGGGGAGCCGGCTACACCTTC
-,TRBV29-1,TRBJ1-4,-,CSVVGASNEKLFF,TGCAGCGTTGTTGGGGCTAGTAATGAAAAACTGTTTTTT
-,TRBV2,TRBJ2-4,TRBD1,CASSPWTGIAKNIQYF,TGTGCCAGCAGTCCATGGACAGGGATAGCCAAAAACATTCAGTACTTC